This T cell receptor (beta chain) was captured by sequencing in a study of blood T cell dynamics during melanoma immunotherapy. Overall study context: Metastatic melanoma patients received first-line pembrolizumab or nivolumab plus ipilimumab. Study findings and constraints: Unlike progressors, later disease-control patients had W3 repertoires gaining clonality or diversity.

About this clone: Antigen: not known.

The germline gives CDR1 MNHEY, CDR2 SMNVEV (reference sequence). V lost 6 bases and J lost 0; bases outside the gene matches: 10. The CDR3 runs 17 residues. Indicated time point: pre-treatment baseline. Apart from a couple of fast progressors, RECIST 1.1 response was judged 12 weeks post-infusion. A fixed DNA input of 350 ng was used per bulk PBMC sample. The repertoire was sequenced with immunoSEQ multiplex PCR; TCRdb's copy has only in-frame clones and lacks some. The table shows 4,300 or so clones, with around 80% occurring only once. The gene calls are TRBV27 and TRBJ2-7, with 11 nucleotides matching TRBD2. The sequences come from blood, collected from a patient treated with checkpoint blockade. This receptor was identified in a human donor with melanoma. The CDR3, as DNA: TGTGCCAGCAGCCCCAATTATAGCGGGGGGGGCTCCTACGAGCAGTACTTC. Translated: CASSPNYSGGGSYEQYF.